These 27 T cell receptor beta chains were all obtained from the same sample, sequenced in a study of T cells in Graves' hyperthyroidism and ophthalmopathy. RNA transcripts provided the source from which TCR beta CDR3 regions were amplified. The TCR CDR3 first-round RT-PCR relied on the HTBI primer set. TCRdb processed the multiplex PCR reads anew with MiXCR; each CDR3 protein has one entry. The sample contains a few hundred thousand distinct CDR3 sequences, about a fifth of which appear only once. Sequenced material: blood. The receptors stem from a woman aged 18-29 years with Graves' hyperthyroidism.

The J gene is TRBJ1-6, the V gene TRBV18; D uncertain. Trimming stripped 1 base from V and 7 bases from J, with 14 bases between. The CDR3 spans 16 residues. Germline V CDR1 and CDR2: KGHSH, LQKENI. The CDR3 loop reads CASSPRGSDGNSPLHF. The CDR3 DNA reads TGTGCCAGCTCACCACGTGGATCAGACGGAAATTCACCCCTCCACTTT. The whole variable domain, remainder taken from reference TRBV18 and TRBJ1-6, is NAGVMQNPRHLVRRRGQEARLRCSPMKGHSHVYWYRQLPEEGLKFMVYLQKENIIDESGMPKERFSAEFPKEGPSILRIQQVVRGDSAAYFCASSPRGSDGNSPLHFGNGTRLTVT.

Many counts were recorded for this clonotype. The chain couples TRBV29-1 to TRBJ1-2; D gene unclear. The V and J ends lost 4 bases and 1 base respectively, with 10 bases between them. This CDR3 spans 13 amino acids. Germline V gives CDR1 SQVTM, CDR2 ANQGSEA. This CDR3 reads CSVVGTVNYGYTF. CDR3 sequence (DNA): TGCAGCGTTGTGGGCACGGTTAACTATGGCTACACCTTC.

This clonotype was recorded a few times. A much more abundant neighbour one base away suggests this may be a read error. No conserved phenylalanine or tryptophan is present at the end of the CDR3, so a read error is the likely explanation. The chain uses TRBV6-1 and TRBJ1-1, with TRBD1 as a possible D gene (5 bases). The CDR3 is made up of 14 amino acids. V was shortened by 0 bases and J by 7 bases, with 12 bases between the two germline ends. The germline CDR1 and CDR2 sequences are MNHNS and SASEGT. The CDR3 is CASSEAGGVVEAFL. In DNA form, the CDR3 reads TGTGCCAGCAGTGAAGCAGGAGGGGTGGTTGAAGCTTTCCTT.

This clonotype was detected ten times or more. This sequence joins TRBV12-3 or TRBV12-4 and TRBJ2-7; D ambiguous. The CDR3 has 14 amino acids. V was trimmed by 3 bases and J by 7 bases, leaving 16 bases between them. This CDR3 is CASSFGQVLSEQYF. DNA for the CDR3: TGTGCCAGCAGTTTCGGGCAGGTACTAAGTGAGCAGTACTTC.

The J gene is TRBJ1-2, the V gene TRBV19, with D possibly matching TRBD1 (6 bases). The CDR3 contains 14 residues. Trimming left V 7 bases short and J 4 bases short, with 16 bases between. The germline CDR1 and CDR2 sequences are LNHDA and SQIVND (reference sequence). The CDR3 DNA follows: TGTGCCAGTACCCCCGGGGCGGGGGCCTATGGCTACACCTTC. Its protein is CASTPGAGAYGYTF.

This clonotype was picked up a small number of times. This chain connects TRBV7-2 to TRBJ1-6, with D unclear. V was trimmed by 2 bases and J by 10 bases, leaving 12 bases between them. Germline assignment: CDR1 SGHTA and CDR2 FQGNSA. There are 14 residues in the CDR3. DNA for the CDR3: TGTGCCAGCAGCTTATACCCACTCCTATCACCCCTCCACTTT. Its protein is CASSLYPLLSPLHF.

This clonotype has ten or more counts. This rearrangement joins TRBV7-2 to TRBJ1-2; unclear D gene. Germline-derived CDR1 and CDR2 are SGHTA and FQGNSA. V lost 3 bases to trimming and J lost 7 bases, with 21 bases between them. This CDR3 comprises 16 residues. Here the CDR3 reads CASSLRAEALLGGYTF. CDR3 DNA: TGTGCCAGCAGCTTGCGGGCAGAGGCTCTATTGGGTGGCTACACCTTC.

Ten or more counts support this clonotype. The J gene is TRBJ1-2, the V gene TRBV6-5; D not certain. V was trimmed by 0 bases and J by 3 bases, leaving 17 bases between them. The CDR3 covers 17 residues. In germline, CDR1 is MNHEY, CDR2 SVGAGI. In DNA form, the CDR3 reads TGTGCCAGCAGTTACTCGAGTCCGCGGAGAGATGACTATGGCTACACCTTC. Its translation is CASSYSSPRRDDYGYTF.

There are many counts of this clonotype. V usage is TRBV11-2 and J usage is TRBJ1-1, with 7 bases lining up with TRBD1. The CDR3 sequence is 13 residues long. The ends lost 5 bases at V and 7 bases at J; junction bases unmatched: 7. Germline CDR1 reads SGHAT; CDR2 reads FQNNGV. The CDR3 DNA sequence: TGTGCCAGCAGCGGCCGGGACAGCCTTGAAGCTTTCTTT. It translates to CASSGRDSLEAFF. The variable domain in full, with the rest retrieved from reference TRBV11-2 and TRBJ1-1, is EAGVAQSPRYKIIEKRQSVAFWCNPISGHATLYWYQQILGQGPKLLIQFQNNGVVDDSQLPKDRFSAERLKGVDSTLKIQPAKLEDSAVYLCASSGRDSLEAFFGQGTRLTVV.

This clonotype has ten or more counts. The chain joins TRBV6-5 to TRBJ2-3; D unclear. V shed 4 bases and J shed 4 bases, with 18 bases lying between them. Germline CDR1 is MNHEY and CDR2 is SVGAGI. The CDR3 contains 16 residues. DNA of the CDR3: TGTGCCAGCAGTTCCTCGATTGCCCTCGAGTCAGATACGCAGTATTTT. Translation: CASSSSIALESDTQYF.

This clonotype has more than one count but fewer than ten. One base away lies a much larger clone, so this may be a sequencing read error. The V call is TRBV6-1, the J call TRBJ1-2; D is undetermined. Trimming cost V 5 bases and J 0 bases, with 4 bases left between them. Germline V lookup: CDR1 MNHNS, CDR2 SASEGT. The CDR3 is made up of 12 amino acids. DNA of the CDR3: TGTGCCAGCAGTACGTCTAACTATGGCTACACCTTC. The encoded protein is CASSTSNYGYTF.

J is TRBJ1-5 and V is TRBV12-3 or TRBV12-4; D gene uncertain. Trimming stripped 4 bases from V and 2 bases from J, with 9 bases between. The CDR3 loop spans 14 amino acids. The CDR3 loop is CASSWGIGNQPQHF. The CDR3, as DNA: TGTGCCAGCAGTTGGGGTATCGGCAATCAGCCCCAGCATTTT.

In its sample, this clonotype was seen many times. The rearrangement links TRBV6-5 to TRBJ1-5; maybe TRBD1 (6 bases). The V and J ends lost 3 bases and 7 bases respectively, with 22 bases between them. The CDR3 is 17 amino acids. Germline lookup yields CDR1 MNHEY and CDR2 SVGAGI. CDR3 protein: CASSYIRGAGQGQPQHF. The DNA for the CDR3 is TGTGCCAGCAGTTATATCCGTGGGGCAGGCCAGGGGCAGCCCCAGCATTTT.

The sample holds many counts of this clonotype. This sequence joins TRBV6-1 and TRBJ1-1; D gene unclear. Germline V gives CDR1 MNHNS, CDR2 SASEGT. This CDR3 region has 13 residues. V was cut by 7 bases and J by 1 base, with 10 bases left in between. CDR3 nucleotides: TGTGCCAGCAATGTCGGCACGAACACTGAAGCTTTCTTT. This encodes CASNVGTNTEAFF.

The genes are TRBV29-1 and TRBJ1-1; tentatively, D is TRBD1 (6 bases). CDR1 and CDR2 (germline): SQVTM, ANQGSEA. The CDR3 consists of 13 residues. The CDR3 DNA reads TGCATCGTAGGACAGCAATTGAACACTGAAGCTTTCTTT. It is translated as CIVGQQLNTEAFF.

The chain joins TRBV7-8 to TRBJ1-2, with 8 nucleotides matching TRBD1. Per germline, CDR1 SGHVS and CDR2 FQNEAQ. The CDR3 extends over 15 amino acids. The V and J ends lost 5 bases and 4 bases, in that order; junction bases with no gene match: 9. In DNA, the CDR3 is TGTGCCAGCAGCCCGTCCCGGGACAGGTTCTATGGCTACACCTTC. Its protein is CASSPSRDRFYGYTF. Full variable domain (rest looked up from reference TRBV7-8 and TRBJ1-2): GAGVSQSPRYKVAKRGQDVALRCDPISGHVSLFWYQQALGQGPEFLTYFQNEAQLDKSGLPSDRFFAERPEGSVSTLKIQRTQQEDSAVYLCASSPSRDRFYGYTFGSGTRLTVV.

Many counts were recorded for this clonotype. The CDR3 here is CASSLLGLTVHQPQHF. CDR3 nucleotides: TGTGCCAGCAGTTTGTTGGGGCTAACAGTGCATCAGCCCCAGCATTTT. The chain joins TRBV12-3 or TRBV12-4 to TRBJ1-5; D possibly corresponds to TRBD1 (5 bases). The CDR3 consists of 16 residues. V lost 3 bases and J lost 5, with 17 bases in between.

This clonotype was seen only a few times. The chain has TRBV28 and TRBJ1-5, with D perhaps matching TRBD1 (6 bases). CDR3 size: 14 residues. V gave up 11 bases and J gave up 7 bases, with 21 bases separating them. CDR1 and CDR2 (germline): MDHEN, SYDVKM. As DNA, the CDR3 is TGTGCCGGCTCGAGGGGGGGCGCCGGGCAGCCCCAGCATTTT. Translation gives CAGSRGGAGQPQHF.

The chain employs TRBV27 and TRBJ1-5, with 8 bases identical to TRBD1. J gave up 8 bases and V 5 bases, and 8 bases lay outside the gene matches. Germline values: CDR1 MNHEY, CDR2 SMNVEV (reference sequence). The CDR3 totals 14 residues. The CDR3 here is CASSPRTGREPQHF. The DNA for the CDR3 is TGTGCCAGCAGTCCCCGGACAGGGAGGGAGCCCCAGCATTTT.

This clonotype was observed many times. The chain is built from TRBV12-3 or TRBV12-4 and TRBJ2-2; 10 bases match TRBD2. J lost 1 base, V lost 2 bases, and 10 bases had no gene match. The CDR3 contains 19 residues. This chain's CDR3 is CASSLSWASGGLNTGELFF. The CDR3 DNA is TGTGCCAGCAGTTTATCGTGGGCTAGCGGGGGCCTGAACACCGGGGAGCTGTTTTTT.

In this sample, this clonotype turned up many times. For the CDR3, the DNA is TGCGCCAGCAGCTTGCGTCGGCAACTACAGGGGGAGACCCAGTACTTC. This codes for CASSLRRQLQGETQYF. The V and J genes are TRBV5-1 and TRBJ2-5; 7 bases align to TRBD1. The ends lost 1 base at V and 5 bases at J; junction bases unmatched: 11. The V gene's germline CDR1 is SGHRS and CDR2 YFSETQ. The CDR3 extends over 16 amino acids.

The CDR3 bases are TGCAGTGCCCCAGGGGCCGGGTTTTCACGGGAGACCCAGTACTTC. This sequence encodes CSAPGAGFSRETQYF. The chain is built from TRBV20-1 and TRBJ2-5, with a weak D call TRBD1 (6 bases). Germline V gene data show CDR1 as DFQATT and CDR2 as SNEGSKA (reference sequence). This CDR3 contains 15 residues. V was shortened by 6 bases and J by 5 bases, with 22 bases between the two germline ends.

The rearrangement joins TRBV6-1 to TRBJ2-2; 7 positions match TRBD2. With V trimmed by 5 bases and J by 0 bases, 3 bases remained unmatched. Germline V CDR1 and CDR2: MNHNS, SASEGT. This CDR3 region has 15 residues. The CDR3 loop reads CASSRLAANTGELFF. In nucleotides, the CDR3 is TGTGCCAGCAGTAGGCTAGCGGCGAACACCGGGGAGCTGTTTTTT.

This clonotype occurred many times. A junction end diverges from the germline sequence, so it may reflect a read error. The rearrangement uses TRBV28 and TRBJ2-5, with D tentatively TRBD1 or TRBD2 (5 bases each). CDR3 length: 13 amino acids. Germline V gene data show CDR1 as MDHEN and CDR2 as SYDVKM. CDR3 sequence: CASTPPGAEIQYF. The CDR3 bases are TGTGCCAGCACCCCCCCCGGGGCCGAGATCCAGTACTTC.

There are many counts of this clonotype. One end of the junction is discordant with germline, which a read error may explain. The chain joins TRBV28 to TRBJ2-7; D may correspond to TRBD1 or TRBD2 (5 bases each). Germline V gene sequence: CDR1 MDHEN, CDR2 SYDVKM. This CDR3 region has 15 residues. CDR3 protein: CASSFGTLSSYKQYF. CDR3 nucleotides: TGTGCCAGCAGTTTCGGGACGCTTAGCTCCTACAAGCAGTACTTC.

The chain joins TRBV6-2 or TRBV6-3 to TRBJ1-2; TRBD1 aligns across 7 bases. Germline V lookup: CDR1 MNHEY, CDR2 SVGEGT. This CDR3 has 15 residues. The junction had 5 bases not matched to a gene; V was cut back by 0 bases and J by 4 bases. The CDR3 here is CASSYSRDSSYGYTF. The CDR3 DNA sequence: TGTGCCAGCAGTTACTCGAGGGACAGCAGCTATGGCTACACCTTC.

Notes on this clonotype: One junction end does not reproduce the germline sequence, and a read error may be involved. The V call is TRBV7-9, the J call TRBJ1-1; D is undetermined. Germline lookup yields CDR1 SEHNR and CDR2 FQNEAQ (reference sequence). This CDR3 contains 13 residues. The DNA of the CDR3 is TGTGCCAGCAGCTTAGACCTCGGCACTGATGCTTTCTTT. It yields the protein CASSLDLGTDAFF.